The 7 T cell receptor beta chains below were found in one sample sequenced in a study of a mutant IDH1 vaccine in newly diagnosed glioma. Antigen specificity for these receptors is unknown. Time point here: week 35, safety follow-up. With topical imiquimod, each dose of the vaccine consisted of 300 ug of mutant IDH1 20-mer peptide. Some clones are missing from TCRdb's copy, which holds only in-frame ones; the method was immunoSEQ multiplex PCR. The profile shows tens of thousands of clones, 76% of them singletons. The sample here was PBMCs, taken from a glioma patient whose treatment included an IDH1 peptide vaccine. The receptors derive from a man aged 35 to 55 with glioma.

The chain joins TRBV7-2 to TRBJ1-5, with TRBD1 identical over 9 bases. After removal of 5 bases from V and 5 bases from J, the junction contained 10 bases not matched to a gene. CDR3 length: 16 amino acids. Germline CDR1 reads SGHTA; CDR2 reads FQGNSA. This CDR3 reads CASSRRQGDQDQPQHF. The DNA of the CDR3 is TGTGCCAGCAGCCGACGACAGGGGGACCAAGATCAGCCCCAGCATTTT. The whole variable domain, remainder taken from reference TRBV7-2 and TRBJ1-5, is GAGVSQSPSNKVTEKGKDVELRCDPISGHTALYWYRQSLGQGLEFLIYFQGNSAPDKSGLPSDRFSAERTGGSVSTLTIQRTQQEDSAVYLCASSRRQGDQDQPQHFGDGTRLSIL.

The rearrangement uses TRBV7-2 and TRBJ1-1; D is undetermined. The CDR3 loop spans 13 amino acids. The V gene's germline CDR1 is SGHTA and CDR2 FQGNSA. V lost 5 bases, J lost 10 bases, and 17 bases lay in between. The CDR3 DNA reads as TGTGCCAGCAGCAAAGACTCTCCCTGGGGAGCTTTCTTT. Translating gives CASSKDSPWGAFF.

V and J are TRBV27 and TRBJ2-3; either TRBD1 or TRBD2 may fit D (6 bases each). Trimming stripped 6 bases from V and 1 base from J, with 14 bases between. Germline CDR1 reads MNHEY; CDR2 reads SMNVEV (reference sequence). This CDR3 region has 15 residues. DNA of the CDR3: TGTGCCAGCAGCCTAGGGGGACTGCGCACAGATACGCAGTATTTT. As protein: CASSLGGLRTDTQYF.

The gene calls are TRBV2 and TRBJ1-1; perhaps TRBD1 as D (6 bases). CDR1 is SNHLY, CDR2 FYNNEI, per germline. The CDR3 spans 17 residues. Trimming took 0 bases from V and 0 from J, leaving 14 bases between them. The CDR3 loop is CASSEARKGVLNTEAFF. CDR3 nucleotide sequence: TGTGCCAGCAGTGAAGCCAGAAAGGGGGTCCTGAACACTGAAGCTTTCTTT.

This clone has just a few counts. The chain couples TRBV12-5 to TRBJ1-1, with D possibly being TRBD1 (6 bases). The ends were cut back, 1 base at V and 4 bases at J, with 10 bases in the middle. There are 14 residues in the CDR3. The germline CDR1 and CDR2 sequences are LGHNT and FRNRAP. The CDR3 DNA reads as TGTGCTAGTGGTTTGGGGACAGAGGGCACTGAAGCTTTCTTT. It yields the protein CASGLGTEGTEAFF.

J is TRBJ2-3 and V is TRBV19; 10 bases line up with TRBD2. The V gene end was trimmed by 3 bases and the J gene end by 4 bases; junction bases not matched to a gene: 7. Per germline, CDR1 LNHDA and CDR2 SQIVND (reference sequence). The CDR3 covers 16 residues. DNA for the CDR3: TGTGCCAGTAGTATCACCGGGACTAGCGATTCAGATACGCAGTATTTT. Residues: CASSITGTSDSDTQYF.

The chain combines TRBV5-1 with TRBJ1-1, with unresolved D. CDR3 length equals 12 residues. The V gene lost 0 bases and the J gene lost 6 bases, with 6 bases spanning the gap. CDR1 and CDR2 from the germline V gene are SGHRS and YFSETQ. The CDR3 DNA reads TGCGCCAGCAGCTTGGACAGATCTGAAGCTTTCTTT. It is translated as CASSLDRSEAFF.